Below are 19 T cell receptor beta chains sequenced from a single sample in a study of regulatory T cells in long-lasting Graves disease. To make TCR beta libraries, researchers used iRepertoire HTBI primers and Arm-PCR of CDR3 regions. Each CDR3 protein is one row after TCRdb ran MiXCR on the multiplex PCR reads. This sample yields roughly 420,000 distinct CDR3 sequences, of which around 17% are seen a single time; about 10% belongs to the top ten. Time point defined: newly diagnosed GD, antithyroid drugs for less than 3 months. RNA from PBMCs was the source of the TCR library. These sequences were also reported in another study, on T cells in Graves' hyperthyroidism and ophthalmopathy.

Sequencing used peripheral blood mononuclear cells (PBMCs), obtained at new diagnosis, from a patient treated with antithyroid drugs. The receptors derive from a woman under 40 with Graves disease.

This clonotype has just a few counts. The chain joins TRBV4-3 to TRBJ2-7; 12 bases match TRBD2. The ends lost 1 base at V and 3 bases at J; junction bases unmatched: 7. This CDR3 spans 17 amino acids. Germline CDR1 reads LGHNA; CDR2 reads YSLEER. The CDR3 DNA reads TGCGCCAGCAGCCAAGGCCCGACTAGCGGGAGTAGCTACGAGCAGTACTTC. Translating gives CASSQGPTSGSSYEQYF.

The chain couples TRBV19 to TRBJ1-2, with D possibly matching TRBD1 (5 bases). Germline V CDR1 and CDR2: LNHDA, SQIVND (reference sequence). This CDR3 is built from 15 residues. V was cut by 4 bases and J by 2 bases, with 14 bases left in between. The CDR3 bases are TGTGCCAGTAGTACCGACAGACCCTCCAACTATGGCTACACCTTC. It is translated as CASSTDRPSNYGYTF.

This chain connects TRBV5-1 to TRBJ2-1; D is perhaps TRBD2 (5 bases). CDR1 and CDR2 from the germline V gene are SGHRS and YFSETQ. The germline V and J ends were trimmed by 1 base and 9 bases, with 11 bases remaining between them. The CDR3 is made up of 13 amino acids. In nucleotides, the CDR3 is TGCGCCAGCAGCTTGAAACTAGGCAGTGAGCAGTTCTTC. Protein product: CASSLKLGSEQFF.

There are a few counts of this clonotype. This chain uses TRBV24-1 with TRBJ2-1, with TRBD1 matching 8 bases. Germline trimming cut 4 bases from V and 2 bases from J; bases unmatched to any gene: 9. The CDR3 extends over 17 amino acids. CDR1 is KGHDR, CDR2 SFDVKD, per germline. The DNA of the CDR3 is TGTGCCACCAGTGACCCGGACAGGGCAAGGACCTACAATGAGCAGTTCTTC. Translation gives CATSDPDRARTYNEQFF.

For this clonotype: One end of the junction does not line up with germline, which may come from a read error. The chain has TRBV19 and TRBJ2-7; D is unclear. In germline, CDR1 is LNHDA, CDR2 SQIVND (reference sequence). The CDR3 is 13 amino acids. This CDR3 is CAGSMKTVGEQYF. The CDR3 bases are TGTGCCGGTAGTATGAAGACGGTGGGGGAGCAGTACTTC.

This chain uses TRBV5-4 with TRBJ1-6, with D perhaps matching TRBD1 (6 bases). The germline gives CDR1 SGHNT, CDR2 YYREEE (reference sequence). V was pared by 4 bases and J by 0 bases, with 23 bases between. The CDR3 is 20 amino acids. CDR3: CASSETGSADSSSYNSPLHF. Written as DNA, the CDR3 is TGTGCCAGCAGCGAAACAGGGTCCGCGGACTCGAGCTCCTATAATTCACCCCTCCACTTT.

V is TRBV18 and J is TRBJ2-1; 10 nucleotides agree with TRBD2. From germline, CDR1 is KGHSH and CDR2 LQKENI. J lost 1 base, V lost 5 bases, and 8 bases had no gene match. The CDR3 totals 17 residues. The CDR3 nucleotides are TGTGCCAGCTCAAATCTAGCGGGAGTGGTTTCCTACAATGAGCAGTTCTTC. Protein product: CASSNLAGVVSYNEQFF. Full variable domain (remainder filled in from reference TRBV18 and TRBJ2-1): NAGVMQNPRHLVRRRGQEARLRCSPMKGHSHVYWYRQLPEEGLKFMVYLQKENIIDESGMPKERFSAEFPKEGPSILRIQQVVRGDSAAYFCASSNLAGVVSYNEQFFGPGTRLTVL.

The chain uses TRBV4-1 and TRBJ1-2; 10 nucleotides align to TRBD1. Germline values: CDR1 MGHRA, CDR2 YSYEKL. V lost 4 bases, J lost 2 bases, and 4 bases stayed unmatched. This CDR3 contains 15 residues. The CDR3 sequence: CASSRRQGANYGYTF. The CDR3 nucleotides read TGCGCCAGCAGCCGCCGACAGGGGGCGAACTATGGCTACACCTTC.

This clonotype occurred a few times. The rearrangement uses TRBV19 and TRBJ2-5; 10 positions match TRBD2. V gave up 3 bases and J gave up 5 bases; unmatched junction bases: 3. Germline loops: CDR1 LNHDA, CDR2 SQIVND (reference sequence). CDR3 length: 14 residues. CDR3 protein: CASSINSGRETQYF. The DNA for the CDR3 is TGTGCCAGTAGTATCAATAGCGGGAGGGAGACCCAGTACTTC.

The chain employs TRBV6-1 and TRBJ2-7; tentatively, D is TRBD2 (5 bases). Germline V gene sequence: CDR1 MNHNS, CDR2 SASEGT. With 6 bases removed from V and 4 bases from J, the gap between germline ends came to 10 bases. CDR3 length: 12 residues. For the CDR3, the DNA is TGTGCCAGCAGCCCGAGGGAGTACGAGCAGTACTTC. Translation gives CASSPREYEQYF.

The CDR3 region has the DNA TGTGCCAGTAGTACCCGGGACCGACGGACAGATACGCAGTATTTT. Residues: CASSTRDRRTDTQYF. V and J are TRBV19 and TRBJ2-3; D tentatively reads TRBD1 or TRBD2 (5 bases each). CDR1 and CDR2 (germline): LNHDA, SQIVND (reference sequence). V dropped 4 bases and J dropped 3 bases, with 14 bases sitting between them. This CDR3 has 15 amino acids.

This clonotype has a count of ten or more. V is TRBV3-1 and J is TRBJ2-2; TRBD1 matches at 8 bases. The CDR3 extends over 17 amino acids. The V gene end was trimmed by 1 base and the J gene end by 5 bases; junction bases not matched to a gene: 9. Germline CDR1 and CDR2: LGHDT and YNNKEL (reference sequence). The CDR3 spells CASSQVMDRARTGELFF. In nucleotides, the CDR3 is TGTGCCAGCAGCCAAGTCATGGACAGGGCTCGGACCGGGGAGCTGTTTTTT.

Many counts were recorded for this clonotype. The chain links TRBV5-1 to TRBJ2-1; TRBD1 matches 10 bases. Germline CDR1 reads SGHRS; CDR2 reads YFSETQ. Losses at the gene ends were 4 bases for V and 2 bases for J; bases not matched to a gene: 12. The CDR3 contains 18 residues. The CDR3, as DNA: TGCGCCAGCAGCGTGACAGGGGGCACCCCCAGCGCCTACAATGAGCAGTTCTTC. Translating it yields CASSVTGGTPSAYNEQFF.

This clonotype was observed a few times. The V and J genes are TRBV2 and TRBJ2-2; 10 bases fit TRBD1. CDR3 length equals 15 residues. V shed 7 bases and J 7 bases; nucleotides not matched to a gene: 9. The V gene's germline CDR1 is SNHLY and CDR2 FYNNEI. The CDR3 nucleotides are TGTGCCAGCATCGCCGGGACAGGGGTGGGCGGGGAGCTGTTTTTT. This translates into CASIAGTGVGGELFF.

This sequence joins TRBV5-1 and TRBJ2-6, with D unresolved. Germline V gives CDR1 SGHRS, CDR2 YFSETQ. V was shortened by 7 bases and J by 4 bases, with 15 bases between the two germline ends. There are 15 residues in the CDR3. The CDR3 coding sequence is TGCGCCAGCTGCAGTTTCCCTGACGGGGCCAACGTCCTGACTTTC. It is translated as CASCSFPDGANVLTF.

This clonotype was recorded many times. The V gene is TRBV30, the J gene TRBJ2-4, with D perhaps assigned TRBD1 or TRBD2 (6 bases each). The CDR3 has 16 amino acids. Trimming stripped 3 bases from V and 7 bases from J, with 22 bases between. CDR1 is GTSNPN, CDR2 SVGIG, per germline (reference sequence). CDR3 DNA sequence: TGTGCCTGGAGCAAAGGGGGATGGACTGGGGGGAACATTCAGTACTTC. It specifies CAWSKGGWTGGNIQYF.

The genes are TRBV9 and TRBJ2-3; no clear D gene. Germline lookup yields CDR1 SGDLS and CDR2 YYNGEE. The CDR3 is 13 amino acids. Between the trimmed V and J ends, which lost 5 bases and 1 base, there was a span of 8 bases. CDR3 nucleotide sequence: TGTGCCAGCAGTGCACTGGGCACAGATACGCAGTATTTT. Translated, it gives CASSALGTDTQYF.

A word on this clonotype: A far larger clone is only one base removed, so a read error is likely. The V gene is TRBV6-1, the J gene TRBJ2-1, with 7 bases matching TRBD1. Germline-derived CDR1 and CDR2 are MNHNS and SASEGT. The CDR3 contains 15 residues. Trimming removed 6 bases from V and 10 bases from J; junction bases left unmatched: 15. The CDR3 is CASRVRQGSLYEQFF. In DNA, the CDR3 is TGTGCCAGCAGGGTCAGACAGGGATCCCTTTACGAGCAGTTCTTC.

Remarks on this clonotype: Given a much more abundant clone one base away, this may be a read error. V gene TRBV7-9 combines with J gene TRBJ2-4; TRBD1 aligns across 8 bases. The CDR3 length is 14 residues. The germline V gene has CDR1 SEHNR and CDR2 FQNEAQ (reference sequence). The junction had 6 bases not matched to a gene; V was cut back by 5 bases and J by 6 bases. For the CDR3, the DNA is TGTGCCAGCAGCGTGACAGGGGACAGAAACATTCAGTACTTC. Its translation is CASSVTGDRNIQYF.